Following are 2 T cell receptor beta chains from one sample sequenced in a study of T cell responses to AZD1222 COVID-19 vaccine. TCRdb's copy holds only in-frame clones and misses some; the assay was immunoSEQ multiplex PCR. Counted here are around 130,000 clones, about 93% occurring once; the ten biggest clones make up 5.4%. Sample: peripheral blood, taken on day 0 of AZD1222 vaccination. The receptors derive from an adult in good health.

The CDR3 loop is CASSTLADWNTEAFF. DNA for the CDR3: TGTGCCAGCAGTACATTAGCAGACTGGAACACTGAAGCTTTCTTT. V is TRBV28 and J is TRBJ1-1; D is uncertain. Germline CDR1 MDHEN, CDR2 SYDVKM. The CDR3 runs 15 residues. V gave up 5 bases and J gave up 1 base, with 14 bases separating them.

In this sample, this clone turned up a few times. The J gene is TRBJ1-2, the V gene TRBV7-8, with D unclear. The germline V and J ends were trimmed by 3 bases and 5 bases, with 16 bases remaining between them. Germline V CDR1 and CDR2: SGHVS, FQNEAQ. The CDR3 is 15 residues long. As DNA, the CDR3 is TGTGCCAGCAGCTTGTGGGTGTCGGAGAATTATGGCTACACCTTC. Protein sequence: CASSLWVSENYGYTF.